These T cell receptor beta chains were read from a single sample in a study of blood T cell repertoires in COVID-19. Clones were read by immunoSEQ multiplex PCR, and TCRdb kept only the in-frame ones, dropping some. The data hold about 78,000 clones, with 70% to 90% observed a single time. Input material: peripheral blood. The receptors shown here come from an older man with active or convalescent COVID-19. CDR3s include the opening cysteine and the closing phenylalanine or tryptophan. D genes are given only for firm matches. The listing skips clone size in some rows; elsewhere it reads once, few, many or a size class.

j_call | d_call | v_call | clone_size | cdr3_length | cdr3_nt | cdr3_aa
TRBJ2-7 | NA | TRBV2 | NA | 13 | TGTGCCGGTCAGGAGGGTCTAACCTACGAGCAGTACTTC | CAGQEGLTYEQYF
TRBJ2-1 | TRBD2 | TRBV5-1 | NA | 14 | TGCGCCAGCAGCAGATCTAGCGGGAGAAGTGAGCAGTTCTTC | CASSRSSGRSEQFF
TRBJ2-6 | NA | TRBV10-1 | NA | 13 | TGCGCCAGCAGCGGGGCTGGGGCCAACGTCCTGACTTTC | CASSGAGANVLTF
TRBJ1-1 | NA | TRBV6-4 | NA | 13 | TGTGCCAGCAGTGGCCGAAGAGGCCAAGAAGCTTTCTTT | CASSGRRGQEAFF
TRBJ1-5 | NA | TRBV5-1 | NA | 13 | TGCGCCAGCAGCTTGAACATCAATCAGCCCCAGCATTTT | CASSLNINQPQHF
TRBJ2-3 | TRBD2 | TRBV19 | NA | 16 | TGTGCCAGTAGACATTTTGGCGGGGGGAGCACAGATACGCAGTATTTT | CASRHFGGGSTDTQYF
TRBJ1-2 | TRBD1 | TRBV2 | NA | 13 | TGTGCCAGCAGTGGGGACAGGGGAGATGGCTACACCTTC | CASSGDRGDGYTF
TRBJ2-1 | TRBD2 | TRBV11-2 | NA | 16 | TGTGCCAGCAGCTTAGGGGGTGGGAGGGCCTACAATGAGCAGTTCTTC | CASSLGGGRAYNEQFF
TRBJ2-7 | NA | TRBV7-2 | NA | 13 | TGTGCCAGCAGCTTAAGGCAGGTGGTTAAGCAGTACTTC | CASSLRQVVKQYF
TRBJ1-2 | TRBD1 | TRBV2 | NA | 13 | TGTGCCAGCACCGGACAGGGGGTCTATGGCTACACCTTC | CASTGQGVYGYTF
TRBJ2-7 | TRBD1 | TRBV6-5 | NA | 14 | TGTGCCAGCAGAGAGGGACAGGGAAGCTACGAGCAGTACTTC | CASREGQGSYEQYF
TRBJ1-2 | NA | TRBV11-2 | NA | 14 | TGTGCCAGCAGCTTAGATTCAGGGGTCTATGGCTACACCTTC | CASSLDSGVYGYTF
TRBJ2-2 | NA | TRBV5-4 | once | 13 | TGTGCCAGCAGCTCTCAGATTACCGGGGAGCTGTTTTTT | CASSSQITGELFF
TRBJ2-7 | NA | TRBV11-2 | NA | 14 | TGTGCCAGCAGCTTAGGCAGGGGTCTCTACGAGCAGTACTTC | CASSLGRGLYEQYF
TRBJ2-2 | NA | TRBV6-1 | once | 15 | TGTGCCAGCAGTGAGCGGGCCACCTACACCGGGGAGCTGTTTTTT | CASSERATYTGELFF
TRBJ2-2 | TRBD2 | TRBV9 | NA | 18 | TGTGCCAGCAGCGTAGCGGGTAAGGGACTAGCAGGAACCGGGGAGCTGTTTTTT | CASSVAGKGLAGTGELFF
TRBJ2-1 | TRBD2 | TRBV7-2 | NA | 18 | TGTGCCAGCAGCTTAGCTTATAGAAGGCGGGGGGGCCGCAATGAGCAGTTCTTC | CASSLAYRRRGGRNEQFF
TRBJ1-6 | TRBD1 | TRBV6-6 | NA | 14 | TGTGCCAGCAATGCCGGGACAGAAAATTCACCCCTCCACTTT | CASNAGTENSPLHF
TRBJ1-6 | TRBD1 | TRBV19 | NA | 16 | TGTGCCAGTAGTACGACAGGGAGCTCCTATAATTCACCCCTCCACTTT | CASSTTGSSYNSPLHF
TRBJ2-1 | NA | TRBV5-4 | NA | 11 | TGTGCCAGCAGCTTGAGGGAGACGCAGTTCTTC | CASSLRETQFF
TRBJ1-5 | NA | TRBV6-6 | NA | 15 | TGTGCCAGCAGTTACTCGGGGGGTAGCAATCAGCCCCAGCATTTT | CASSYSGGSNQPQHF
TRBJ2-7 | NA | TRBV3-1/TRBV3-2 | NA | 16 | TGTGCCAGCAGCCATGTTCAGCTAGCGACCACCTACGAGCAGTACTTC | CASSHVQLATTYEQYF
TRBJ2-3 | NA | TRBV5-6 | few | 15 | TGTGCCAGCAGCTTGATAGGACAGAACACAGATACGCAGTATTTT | CASSLIGQNTDTQYF
TRBJ2-3 | NA | TRBV6-2/TRBV6-3 | NA | 15 | TGTGCCAGCAGTTACATGAGGGTCATCACAGATACGCAGTATTTT | CASSYMRVITDTQYF
TRBJ2-5 | NA | TRBV29-1 | NA | 14 | TGCAGCGTTGACTCGGCGGGTACCAGCGAGACCCAGTACTTC | CSVDSAGTSETQYF
TRBJ2-1 | TRBD1 | TRBV27 | NA | 13 | TGTGCCAGCAGTAAGACAGGGTGGCAGGAGCAGTTCTTC | CASSKTGWQEQFF
TRBJ1-3 | TRBD1 | TRBV28 | NA | 16 | TGTGCCAGCAGTCGCCCGGGACAGGGGCTTGGAAACACCATATATTTT | CASSRPGQGLGNTIYF
TRBJ2-1 | NA | TRBV5-1 | NA | 18 | TGCGCCAGCAGCTTGGCCTCAACGGGAGTTCCCATCACCAATGAGCAGTTCTTC | CASSLASTGVPITNEQFF
TRBJ1-1 | NA | TRBV5-5 | few | 13 | TGTGCCAGCGGGGGCAGCATGAACACTGAAGCTTTCTTT | CASGGSMNTEAFF
TRBJ2-3 | TRBD2 | TRBV10-2 | NA | 15 | TGCGCCAGCAGGGAGGGGCCTAGCGGGACAGATACGCAGTATTTT | CASREGPSGTDTQYF
TRBJ2-1 | TRBD2 | TRBV27 | NA | 15 | TGTGCCAGCAGTTTAAAGTGGGAGGGATACAATGAGCAGTTCTTC | CASSLKWEGYNEQFF
TRBJ2-7 | TRBD1 | TRBV2 | NA | 13 | TGTGCCAGCAGTGAAGCGCTCGGGACAGGGGAGTACTTC | CASSEALGTGEYF
TRBJ2-2 | NA | TRBV6-5 | NA | 14 | TGTGCCAGCAGTTCAACGTGGAGAACCGGGGAGCTGTTTTTT | CASSSTWRTGELFF
TRBJ1-1 | NA | TRBV19 | NA | 11 | TGTGCCAGTCGCAAACAGGCTGAAGCTTTCTTT | CASRKQAEAFF
TRBJ2-3 | TRBD2 | TRBV29-1 | NA | 13 | TGCAGCGTAGTTAGCGGGAGTGGGGATACGCAGTATTTT | CSVVSGSGDTQYF
TRBJ2-7 | NA | TRBV4-1 | NA | 14 | TGCGCCAGCAGCCAATACAGGAATTCCTACGAGCAGTACTTC | CASSQYRNSYEQYF
TRBJ1-5 | TRBD1 | TRBV7-2 | NA | 15 | TGTGCCAGCAGCTTAGGTGGGGACAGGGAAGAGCCCCAGCATTTT | CASSLGGDREEPQHF
TRBJ1-4 | TRBD1 | TRBV5-1 | NA | 14 | TGCGCCAGCAGCTTGGCCGGGACAGCGGCGGGACTGTTTTTT | CASSLAGTAAGLFF
TRBJ1-2 | TRBD1 | TRBV5-1 | NA | 13 | TGCGCCAGCAGCTCCGACAGGGTCTATGGCTACACCTTC | CASSSDRVYGYTF
TRBJ2-1 | TRBD1 | TRBV4-1 | NA | 17 | TGCGCCAGCAGCCAGGTACCGGGACAGGGGGCTATCAATGAGCAGTTCTTC | CASSQVPGQGAINEQFF